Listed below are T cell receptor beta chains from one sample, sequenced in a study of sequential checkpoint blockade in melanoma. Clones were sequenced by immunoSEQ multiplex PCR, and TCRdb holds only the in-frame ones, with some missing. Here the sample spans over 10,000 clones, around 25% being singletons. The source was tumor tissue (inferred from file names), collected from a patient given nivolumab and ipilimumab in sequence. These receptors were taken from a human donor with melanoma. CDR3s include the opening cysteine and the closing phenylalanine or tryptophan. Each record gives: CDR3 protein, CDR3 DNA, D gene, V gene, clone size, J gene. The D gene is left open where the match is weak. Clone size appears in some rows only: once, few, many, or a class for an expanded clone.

CDR3: CASTQLVGGPYNEQFF
DNA: TGTGCCAGCACCCAGCTAGTGGGAGGGCCATACAATGAGCAGTTCTTC
D: TRBD2
V: TRBV6-8
size: few
J: TRBJ2-1

CDR3: CASSPGLAIDTQYF
DNA: TGTGCCAGCAGCCCGGGACTAGCTATAGATACGCAGTATTTT
D: TRBD2
V: TRBV11-3
size: many
J: TRBJ2-3

CDR3: CASNEINSSGNTIYF
DNA: TGTGCCAGCAACGAAATAAACAGCTCTGGAAACACCATATATTTT
D: .
V: TRBV28
size: once
J: TRBJ1-3

CDR3: CASSATTLGTGETDEQFF
DNA: TGTGCCAGCAGCGCCACTACGTTGGGGACAGGGGAGACCGATGAGCAGTTCTTC
D: TRBD1
V: TRBV9
size: few
J: TRBJ2-1

CDR3: CASSDFRAGAAYEQYF
DNA: TGTGCCAGCAGTGACTTTAGAGCGGGAGCCGCCTACGAGCAGTACTTC
D: TRBD2
V: TRBV6-8
size: .
J: TRBJ2-7

CDR3: CASGLDGGGPTFF
DNA: TGTGCTAGTGGTTTGGACGGAGGAGGGCCTACGTTCTTC
D: .
V: TRBV12-5
size: .
J: TRBJ2-1

CDR3: CASSPGTGYNEQFF
DNA: TGTGCCAGCAGCCCCGGGACTGGATACAATGAGCAGTTCTTC
D: .
V: TRBV2
size: .
J: TRBJ2-1

CDR3: CASSLNSGQGLPYGYTF
DNA: TGCGCCAGCAGCCTGAATTCCGGACAGGGACTTCCTTATGGCTACACCTTC
D: TRBD1
V: TRBV5-1
size: .
J: TRBJ1-2

CDR3: CASSRARVTEAFF
DNA: TGTGCCAGCTCACGGGCCAGGGTGACTGAAGCTTTCTTT
D: .
V: TRBV18
size: .
J: TRBJ1-1

CDR3: CASSPPGFIYGYTF
DNA: TGTGCCAGCAGCCCTCCAGGGTTTATCTATGGCTACACCTTC
D: .
V: TRBV2
size: .
J: TRBJ1-2

CDR3: CASSWRRRDRGLGYQPQHF
DNA: TGTGCCAGCAGTTGGAGGCGCCGAGACAGGGGGCTGGGATACCAGCCCCAGCATTTT
D: TRBD1
V: TRBV28
size: few
J: TRBJ1-5

CDR3: CASSYSGGGRALDEQFF
DNA: TGTGCCAGCAGTTACTCTGGGGGCGGGAGGGCCCTCGATGAGCAGTTCTTC
D: TRBD2
V: TRBV6-8
size: .
J: TRBJ2-1

CDR3: CASSPLGGNTEAFF
DNA: TGTGCCAGCTCACCACTCGGCGGAAACACTGAAGCTTTCTTT
D: .
V: TRBV18
size: once
J: TRBJ1-1

CDR3: CASMSGRVTDTQYF
DNA: TGTGCCAGCATGAGCGGGAGGGTCACAGATACGCAGTATTTT
D: TRBD2
V: TRBV6-8
size: .
J: TRBJ2-3

CDR3: CASSHWRDTGELFF
DNA: TGCGCCAGCAGCCATTGGAGGGACACCGGGGAGCTGTTTTTT
D: .
V: TRBV5-1
size: few
J: TRBJ2-2

CDR3: CSVEVQYSTGGAYEQYF
DNA: TGCAGCGTTGAAGTCCAATATTCGACAGGGGGAGCCTACGAGCAGTACTTC
D: TRBD1
V: TRBV29-1
size: .
J: TRBJ2-7

CDR3: CASSSGYEQYF
DNA: TGTGCCAGTAGTTCCGGCTACGAGCAGTACTTC
D: .
V: TRBV19
size: .
J: TRBJ2-7

CDR3: CASSPELGLSYEQYF
DNA: TGTGCCAGCAGCCCCGAACTAGGCTTGTCCTACGAGCAGTACTTC
D: .
V: TRBV11-3
size: many
J: TRBJ2-7

CDR3: CAISPGSLAKNIQYF
DNA: TGTGCCATCAGCCCGGGATCTCTAGCCAAAAACATTCAGTACTTC
D: .
V: TRBV6-8
size: .
J: TRBJ2-4

CDR3: CASSSPTGENTEAFF
DNA: TGTGCCAGCAGTTCCCCGACAGGGGAGAACACTGAAGCTTTCTTT
D: TRBD1
V: TRBV28
size: .
J: TRBJ1-1

CDR3: CASRKTTKGKGGYTF
DNA: TGTGCCAGCAGAAAGACTACTAAGGGGAAGGGCGGCTACACCTTC
D: .
V: TRBV28
size: medium-sized
J: TRBJ1-2

CDR3: CASSLGTALSGANVLTF
DNA: TGTGCCAGCAGTTTAGGGACTGCACTCTCTGGGGCCAACGTCCTGACTTTC
D: .
V: TRBV28
size: .
J: TRBJ2-6

CDR3: CASSATGGGGNQPQHF
DNA: TGTGCCAGCAGCGCTACAGGGGGCGGCGGGAATCAGCCCCAGCATTTT
D: TRBD1
V: TRBV11-3
size: few
J: TRBJ1-5

CDR3: CASSEGAVAPGEQYF
DNA: TGTGCCAGCAGTGAAGGGGCAGTTGCCCCTGGTGAGCAGTACTTC
D: .
V: TRBV9
size: many
J: TRBJ2-7

CDR3: CAISESPGAGNTIYF
DNA: TGTGCCATCAGTGAGTCTCCAGGGGCTGGAAACACCATATATTTT
D: .
V: TRBV10-3
size: medium-sized
J: TRBJ1-3

CDR3: CASSPGPTYEQYF
DNA: TGTGCCAGCAGCCCGGGACCGACCTACGAGCAGTACTTC
D: .
V: TRBV14
size: .
J: TRBJ2-7

CDR3: CSVVWSQETQYF
DNA: TGCAGCGTCGTCTGGTCTCAGGAGACCCAGTACTTC
D: .
V: TRBV29-1
size: once
J: TRBJ2-5

CDR3: CASSPVVSMNTEAFF
DNA: TGTGCCAGCTCACCGGTCGTGTCCATGAACACTGAAGCTTTCTTT
D: .
V: TRBV18
size: .
J: TRBJ1-1

CDR3: CASSLTQREIDEQFF
DNA: TGTGCCAGCAGCTTAACCCAGCGGGAGATCGATGAGCAGTTCTTC
D: TRBD2
V: TRBV11-3
size: few
J: TRBJ2-1

CDR3: CASQARVVGAYEQYF
DNA: TGTGCCAGCCAAGCAAGAGTAGTCGGGGCCTACGAGCAGTACTTC
D: .
V: TRBV6-7
size: few
J: TRBJ2-7

CDR3: CASSPAQGPGELFF
DNA: TGTGCCAGCTCACCTGCCCAGGGACCCGGGGAGCTGTTTTTT
D: .
V: TRBV18
size: .
J: TRBJ2-2

CDR3: CASSPSTMTSRANTGELFF
DNA: TGTGCCAGCTCACCCTCCACTATGACTAGCCGGGCGAACACCGGGGAGCTGTTTTTT
D: TRBD2
V: TRBV18
size: .
J: TRBJ2-2

CDR3: CASSPGTSGGEQYF
DNA: TGTGCCAGCTCACCCGGGACCTCGGGGGGAGAGCAGTACTTC
D: TRBD2
V: TRBV18
size: .
J: TRBJ2-7

CDR3: CASSSTRQGAGYEQYF
DNA: TGTGCCAGCAGCTCTACCCGACAGGGGGCTGGCTACGAGCAGTACTTC
D: TRBD1
V: TRBV11-3
size: .
J: TRBJ2-7

CDR3: CASSWTTSGSSYNEQFF
DNA: TGCGCCAGCAGCTGGACTACTAGCGGGAGCTCCTACAATGAGCAGTTCTTC
D: TRBD2
V: TRBV5-1
size: .
J: TRBJ2-1

CDR3: CASSYSAITDTQYF
DNA: TGTGCCAGCAGTTACTCGGCTATCACAGATACGCAGTATTTT
D: .
V: TRBV6-7
size: .
J: TRBJ2-3

CDR3: CASSPSSGESSYEQYF
DNA: TGTGCCAGCAGTCCGTCTAGCGGGGAGAGCTCCTACGAGCAGTACTTC
D: TRBD2
V: TRBV28
size: .
J: TRBJ2-7

CDR3: CASIKGFLEGITYNEQFF
DNA: TGTGCCAGCATAAAAGGCTTTTTAGAGGGGATAACCTACAATGAGCAGTTCTTC
D: .
V: TRBV28
size: .
J: TRBJ2-1

CDR3: CASARRGAYEQYF
DNA: TGTGCCAGCGCTCGGAGGGGGGCCTACGAGCAGTACTTC
D: .
V: TRBV12-5
size: few
J: TRBJ2-7

CDR3: CASSPALAGGQETQYF
DNA: TGTGCCAGCAGCCCAGCACTAGCGGGAGGGCAAGAGACCCAGTACTTC
D: .
V: TRBV7-5
size: few
J: TRBJ2-5

CDR3: CASSHGTSGMGQFF
DNA: TGTGCCAGCAGTCACGGGACTAGCGGTATGGGGCAGTTCTTC
D: TRBD2
V: TRBV6-8
size: .
J: TRBJ2-1

CDR3: CASSQQDRGKEKLFF
DNA: TGCGCCAGCAGTCAGCAGGACAGGGGAAAAGAAAAACTGTTTTTT
D: TRBD1
V: TRBV23-1
size: few
J: TRBJ1-4

CDR3: CASSILFSSGANVLTF
DNA: TGTGCCAGTAGTATCTTATTCTCCTCTGGGGCCAACGTCCTGACTTTC
D: .
V: TRBV19
size: once
J: TRBJ2-6

CDR3: CASSSGTRTDQETQYF
DNA: TGTGCCAGCAGCTCGGGTACCCGGACCGATCAAGAGACCCAGTACTTC
D: .
V: TRBV11-3
size: .
J: TRBJ2-5

CDR3: CSVEVLFSGTLARLFF
DNA: TGCAGCGTTGAAGTCCTATTCAGCGGGACCCTGGCTAGGCTGTTTTTT
D: TRBD2
V: TRBV29-1
size: .
J: TRBJ2-2

CDR3: CASRDRGDTEAFF
DNA: TGTGCCAGCAGGGACAGGGGCGACACTGAAGCTTTCTTT
D: TRBD1
V: TRBV25-1
size: .
J: TRBJ1-1

CDR3: CASSETGGEADEQYF
DNA: TGTGCCAGCAGTGAAACGGGCGGAGAAGCGGACGAGCAGTACTTC
D: .
V: TRBV25-1
size: .
J: TRBJ2-7

CDR3: CAISESFGEASWNEQFF
DNA: TGTGCCATCAGTGAGTCGTTCGGCGAGGCTAGCTGGAATGAGCAGTTCTTC
D: .
V: TRBV10-3
size: many
J: TRBJ2-1

CDR3: CASSKGSGANVLTF
DNA: TGTGCCAGCAGTAAGGGGTCTGGGGCCAACGTCCTGACTTTC
D: .
V: TRBV6-8
size: medium-sized
J: TRBJ2-6

CDR3: CASRPGHLTTNEKLFF
DNA: TGTGCCAGTAGGCCGGGACACCTAACAACTAATGAAAAACTGTTTTTT
D: .
V: TRBV19
size: once
J: TRBJ1-4

CDR3: CASSLWGSEVTQYF
DNA: TGTGCCAGCAGCCTTTGGGGTAGTGAAGTGACCCAGTACTTC
D: .
V: TRBV14
size: .
J: TRBJ2-5

CDR3: CASSARVLTGANNEQFF
DNA: TGTGCCAGCAGCGCCCGAGTCCTCACCGGGGCAAACAATGAGCAGTTCTTC
D: .
V: TRBV9
size: few
J: TRBJ2-1